These T cell receptor beta chains were read from a single sample in a study of shared clonotypes between healthy human individuals. Sequencing was performed with immunoSEQ multiplex PCR; in TCRdb, only in-frame clones are kept and a portion is missing. The table lists around 500,000 clones, around 80% of them singletons. The sample taken for sequencing was PBMCs. These receptors all stem from a woman in her thirties or forties in good health. Some clones in this sample may be carry-over from other donors' samples. CDR3s include the opening cysteine and the closing phenylalanine or tryptophan. D genes are given only for firm matches. Not every row has a clone size; where given, it reads once, few, many or a size class.

d_gene	v_gene	j_gene	abundance	CDR3aa	CDR3nt
TRBD2	TRBV6-1	TRBJ2-2	.	CATRLAGDTGELFF	TGTGCCACCAGACTAGCGGGAGACACCGGGGAGCTGTTTTTT
.	TRBV25-1	TRBJ1-2	.	CASTGTYYGYTF	TGTGCCAGCACAGGGACCTACTATGGCTACACCTTC
.	TRBV30	TRBJ1-5	once	CAWNIGLNQPQHF	TGTGCCTGGAATATAGGGTTGAACCAGCCCCAGCATTTT
.	TRBV5-1	TRBJ1-1	.	CASSRYGAEAFF	TGCGCCAGCAGTCGGTATGGGGCTGAAGCTTTCTTT
TRBD1	TRBV9	TRBJ2-2	.	CASSGKTGGTNTGELFF	TGTGCCAGCAGCGGAAAAACAGGGGGAACGAACACCGGGGAGCTGTTTTTT
.	TRBV4-2	TRBJ2-2	few	CASSQDFSGTGELFF	TGTGCCAGCAGCCAAGATTTTTCGGGCACCGGGGAGCTGTTTTTT
.	TRBV6-1	TRBJ2-7	.	CASSEGSYEQYF	TGTGCCAGCAGTGAAGGATCCTACGAGCAGTACTTC
.	TRBV19	TRBJ1-5	.	CASNLGSGGPQHF	TGTGCCAGTAATTTGGGGAGTGGGGGGCCCCAGCATTTT
TRBD2	TRBV11-2	TRBJ2-1	.	CASETSATYNEQFF	TGTGCCAGCGAAACTAGCGCAACCTACAATGAGCAGTTCTTC
TRBD2	TRBV7-3	TRBJ2-3	.	CASSPGLADTQYF	TGTGCCAGCAGCCCCGGACTAGCAGATACGCAGTATTTT
.	TRBV5-3	TRBJ1-1	.	CARSLVYIGDTEAFF	TGTGCCAGAAGCTTGGTCTACATAGGGGATACTGAAGCTTTCTTT
TRBD2	TRBV7-3	TRBJ2-1	.	CASSLTGLADYNEQFF	TGTGCCAGCAGCTTAACGGGACTAGCGGACTACAATGAGCAGTTCTTC
TRBD2	TRBV18	TRBJ2-3	once	CASSPIRTRADTQYF	TGTGCCAGCTCACCAATCAGGACTAGGGCAGATACGCAGTATTTT
.	TRBV11-2	TRBJ2-7	.	CASSPSVPEQYF	TGTGCCAGCAGCCCTAGCGTTCCCGAGCAGTACTTC
.	TRBV11-2	TRBJ2-1	once	CASSLGLGSSYNEQFF	TGTGCCAGCAGCTTAGGTCTAGGAAGCTCCTACAATGAGCAGTTCTTC
.	TRBV30	TRBJ2-5	few	CAWSMPAEPFAYF	TGTGCCTGGAGTATGCCGGCGGAGCCGTTTGCGTACTTC
TRBD2	TRBV7-3	TRBJ2-1	.	CASSLGLAYNEQFF	TGTGCCAGCAGCTTGGGACTAGCATACAATGAGCAGTTCTTC
TRBD1	TRBV18	TRBJ1-2	.	CASSPEGASYGYTF	TGTGCCAGCTCACCGGAGGGGGCGAGCTATGGCTACACCTTC
.	TRBV28	TRBJ1-1	.	CASSQEYSNTEAFF	TGTGCCAGCAGTCAAGAATATTCCAACACTGAAGCTTTCTTT
TRBD2	TRBV19	TRBJ2-7	.	CASSPRTSGSYEQYF	TGTGCCAGTAGCCCCCGGACTAGCGGGAGTTACGAGCAGTACTTC
.	TRBV29-1	TRBJ1-3	few	CSVEDWGGPGNTIYF	TGCAGCGTTGAAGACTGGGGGGGGCCGGGAAACACCATATATTTT
TRBD1	TRBV6-1	TRBJ1-1	.	CASSAGQGAFFSTEAFF	TGTGCCAGCAGTGCCGGACAGGGGGCGTTCTTTTCCACTGAAGCTTTCTTT
.	TRBV5-4	TRBJ1-2	.	CASSEAPANYGYTF	TGTGCCAGCAGCGAGGCCCCGGCGAACTATGGCTACACCTTC
.	TRBV5-4	TRBJ1-1	.	CASSIPGAPTNTEAFF	TGTGCCAGCAGCATACCAGGGGCGCCTACGAACACTGAAGCTTTCTTT
TRBD2	TRBV6-4	TRBJ2-7	.	CASSPLLAVSSYEQYF	TGTGCCAGCAGTCCCCTTCTAGCGGTGAGCTCCTACGAGCAGTACTTC
TRBD2	TRBV5-4	TRBJ2-3	.	CASSLSTPSGKDSDTQYF	TGTGCCAGCAGCTTGAGCACACCTAGCGGGAAGGATTCAGATACGCAGTATTTT
.	TRBV5-1	TRBJ1-3	.	CASSFGRQTGNTIYF	TGCGCCAGCAGCTTTGGAAGGCAAACTGGAAACACCATATATTTT
.	TRBV27	TRBJ2-5	few	CASSLWASETQYF	TGTGCCAGCAGTTTATGGGCGTCGGAGACCCAGTACTTC
.	TRBV28	TRBJ1-1	once	CASSLLRVEAFF	TGTGCCAGCAGCCTACTTAGGGTTGAAGCTTTCTTT
TRBD2	TRBV9	TRBJ2-7	.	CASSGMLAGVGEQYF	TGTGCCAGCAGCGGGATGCTAGCGGGAGTAGGGGAGCAGTACTTC
.	TRBV15	TRBJ2-6	once	CATSRDPGSGANVLTF	TGTGCCACCAGCAGAGATCCGGGCTCTGGGGCCAACGTCCTGACTTTC
.	TRBV4-3	TRBJ2-1	.	CASSQDGTVSEQFF	TGCGCCAGCAGCCAAGATGGGACGGTATCTGAGCAGTTCTTC
.	TRBV4-1	TRBJ2-2	.	CASSHGAGYQNTGELFF	TGCGCCAGCAGCCATGGTGCGGGGTACCAAAACACCGGGGAGCTGTTTTTT